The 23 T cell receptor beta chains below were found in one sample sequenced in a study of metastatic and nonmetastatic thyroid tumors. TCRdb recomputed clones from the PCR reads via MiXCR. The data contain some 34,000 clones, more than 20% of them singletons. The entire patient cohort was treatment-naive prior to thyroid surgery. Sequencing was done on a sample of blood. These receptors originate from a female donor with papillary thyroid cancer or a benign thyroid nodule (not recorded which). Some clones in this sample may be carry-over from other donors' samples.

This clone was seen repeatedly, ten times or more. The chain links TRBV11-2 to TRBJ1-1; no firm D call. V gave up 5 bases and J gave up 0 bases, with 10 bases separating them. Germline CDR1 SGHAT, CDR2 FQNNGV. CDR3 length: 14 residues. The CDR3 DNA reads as TGTGCCAGCAGCGTAAGGGCGGTGAACACTGAAGCTTTCTTT. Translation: CASSVRAVNTEAFF.

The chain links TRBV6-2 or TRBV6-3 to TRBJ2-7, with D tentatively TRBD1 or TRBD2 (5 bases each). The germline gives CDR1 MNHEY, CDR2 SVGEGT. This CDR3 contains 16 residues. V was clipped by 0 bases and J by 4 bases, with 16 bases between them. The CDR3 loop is CASSYSAAGGVYEQYF. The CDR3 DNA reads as TGTGCCAGCAGTTACTCGGCTGCTGGGGGAGTGTACGAGCAGTACTTC.

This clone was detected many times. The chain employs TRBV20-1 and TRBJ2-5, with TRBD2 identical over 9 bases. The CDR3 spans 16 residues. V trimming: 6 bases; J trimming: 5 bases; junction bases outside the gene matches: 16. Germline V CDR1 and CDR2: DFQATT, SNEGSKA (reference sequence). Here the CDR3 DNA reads TGCAGTGCAGACGGAAGGAGTAGCGGGAGTGGGGAGACCCAGTACTTC. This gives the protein CSADGRSSGSGETQYF.

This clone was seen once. CDR3 region: CASSRPTGGARNEQFF. CDR3 bases: TGTGCCAGCTCACGACCAACCGGGGGGGCCCGGAATGAGCAGTTCTTC. The chain employs TRBV18 and TRBJ2-1, with TRBD2 identical over 8 bases. After removal of 4 bases from V and 7 bases from J, the junction contained 12 bases not matched to a gene. The CDR3 totals 16 residues. Looked up from germline, CDR1 is KGHSH and CDR2 is LQKENI.

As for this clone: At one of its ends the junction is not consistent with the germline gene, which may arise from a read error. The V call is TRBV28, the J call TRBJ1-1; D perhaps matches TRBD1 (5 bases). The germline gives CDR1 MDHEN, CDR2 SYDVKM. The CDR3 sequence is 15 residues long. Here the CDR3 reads CASTLGLNSGDRASF. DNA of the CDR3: TGTGCCAGCACACTGGGGCTTAACAGTGGGGACCGGGCTTCCTTT.

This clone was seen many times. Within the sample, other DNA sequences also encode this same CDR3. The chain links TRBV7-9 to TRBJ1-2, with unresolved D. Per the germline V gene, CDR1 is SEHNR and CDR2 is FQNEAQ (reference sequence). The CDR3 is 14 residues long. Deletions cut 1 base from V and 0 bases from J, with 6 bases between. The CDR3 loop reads CASSLGQANYGYTF. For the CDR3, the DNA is TGTGCCAGCAGCTTAGGTCAAGCTAACTATGGCTACACCTTC. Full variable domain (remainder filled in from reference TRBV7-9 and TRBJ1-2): DTGVSQNPRHKITKRGQNVTFRCDPISEHNRLYWYRQTLGQGPEFLTYFQNEAQLEKSRLLSDRFSAERPKGSFSTLEIQRTEQGDSAMYLCASSLGQANYGYTFGSGTRLTVV.

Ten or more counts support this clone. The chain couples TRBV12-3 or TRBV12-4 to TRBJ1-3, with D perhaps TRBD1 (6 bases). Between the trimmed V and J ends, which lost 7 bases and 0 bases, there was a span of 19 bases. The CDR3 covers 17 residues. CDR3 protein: CASNEDRSLNSGNTIYF. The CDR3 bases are TGTGCCAGCAACGAAGACAGGTCATTAAACTCTGGAAACACCATATATTTT.

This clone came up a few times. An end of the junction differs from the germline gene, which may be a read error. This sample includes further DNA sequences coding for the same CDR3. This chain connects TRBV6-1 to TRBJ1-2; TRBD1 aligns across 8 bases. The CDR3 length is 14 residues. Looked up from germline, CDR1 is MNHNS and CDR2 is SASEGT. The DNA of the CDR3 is TGTGCCAGTAGCCAGGGGGCGGACGGCTATGGCTATACCTTC. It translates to CASSQGADGYGYTF.

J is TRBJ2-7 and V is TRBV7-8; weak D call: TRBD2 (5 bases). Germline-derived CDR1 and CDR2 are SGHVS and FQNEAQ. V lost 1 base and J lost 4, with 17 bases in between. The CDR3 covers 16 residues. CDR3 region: CASSLGTTGGPYEQYF. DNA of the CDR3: TGTGCCAGCAGCTTAGGAACAACTGGCGGGCCATACGAGCAGTACTTC.

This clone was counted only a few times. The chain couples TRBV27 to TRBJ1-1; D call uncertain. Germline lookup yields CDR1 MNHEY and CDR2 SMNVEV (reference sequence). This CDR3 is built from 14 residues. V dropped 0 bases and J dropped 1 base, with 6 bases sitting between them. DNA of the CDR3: TGTGCCAGCAGTTTATCAGGGTGGAACACTGAAGCTTTCTTT. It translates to CASSLSGWNTEAFF.

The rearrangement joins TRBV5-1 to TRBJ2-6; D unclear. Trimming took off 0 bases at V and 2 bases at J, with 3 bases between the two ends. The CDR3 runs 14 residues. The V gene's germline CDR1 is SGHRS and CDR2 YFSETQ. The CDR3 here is CASSLGTGANVLTF. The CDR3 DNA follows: TGCGCCAGCAGCTTGGGAACTGGGGCCAACGTCCTGACTTTC. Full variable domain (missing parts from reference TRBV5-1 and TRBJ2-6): KAGVTQTPRYLIKTRGQQVTLSCSPISGHRSVSWYQQTPGQGLQFLFEYFSETQRNKGNFPGRFSGRQFSNSRSEMNVSTLELGDSALYLCASSLGTGANVLTFGAGSRLTVL.

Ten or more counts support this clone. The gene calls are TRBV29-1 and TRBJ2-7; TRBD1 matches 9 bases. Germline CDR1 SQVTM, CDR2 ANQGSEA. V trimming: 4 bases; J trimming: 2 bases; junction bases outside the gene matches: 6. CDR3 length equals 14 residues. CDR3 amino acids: CSVVWGTGPYEQYF. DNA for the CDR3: TGCAGCGTTGTGTGGGGGACAGGGCCCTACGAGCAGTACTTC.

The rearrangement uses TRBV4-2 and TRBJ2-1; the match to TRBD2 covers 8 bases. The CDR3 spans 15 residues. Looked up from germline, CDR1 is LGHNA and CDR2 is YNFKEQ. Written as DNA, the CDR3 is TGTACCAACAGCCTAGAAGGGGCGGGAGGCCTGGGCCAGTTCTTC. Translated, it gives CTNSLEGAGGLGQFF.

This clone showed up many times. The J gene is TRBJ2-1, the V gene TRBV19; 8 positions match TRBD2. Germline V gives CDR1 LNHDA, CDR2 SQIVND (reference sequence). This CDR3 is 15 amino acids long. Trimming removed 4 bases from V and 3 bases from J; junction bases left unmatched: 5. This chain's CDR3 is CASSTTSGIYNEQFF. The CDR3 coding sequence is TGTGCCAGTAGTACCACTAGCGGCATCTACAATGAGCAGTTCTTC.

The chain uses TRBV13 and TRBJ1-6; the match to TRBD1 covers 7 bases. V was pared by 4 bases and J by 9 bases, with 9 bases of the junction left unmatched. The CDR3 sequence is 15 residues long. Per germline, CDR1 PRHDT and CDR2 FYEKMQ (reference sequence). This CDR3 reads CASSSSGGTGSPLHF. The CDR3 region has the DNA TGTGCCAGCAGCTCCTCAGGGGGGACGGGTTCACCCCTCCACTTT. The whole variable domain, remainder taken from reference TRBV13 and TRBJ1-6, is AAGVIQSPRHLIKEKRETATLKCYPIPRHDTVYWYQQGPGQDPQFLISFYEKMQSDKGSIPDRFSAQQFSDYHSELNMSSLELGDSALYFCASSSSGGTGSPLHFGNGTRLTVT.

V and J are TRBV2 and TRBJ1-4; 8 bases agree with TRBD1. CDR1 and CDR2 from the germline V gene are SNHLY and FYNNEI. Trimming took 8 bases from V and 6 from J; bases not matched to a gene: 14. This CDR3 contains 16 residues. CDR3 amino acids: CASGRGWAGGYEKLFF. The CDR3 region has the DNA TGTGCCAGCGGGCGGGGCTGGGCAGGGGGCTATGAAAAACTGTTTTTT.

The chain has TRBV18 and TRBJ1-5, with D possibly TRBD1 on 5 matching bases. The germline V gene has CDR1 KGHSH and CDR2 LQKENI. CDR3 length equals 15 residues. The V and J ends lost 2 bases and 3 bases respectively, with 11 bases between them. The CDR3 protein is CASSPFQGPNQPQHF. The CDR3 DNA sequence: TGTGCCAGCTCACCATTTCAGGGCCCCAATCAGCCCCAGCATTTT.

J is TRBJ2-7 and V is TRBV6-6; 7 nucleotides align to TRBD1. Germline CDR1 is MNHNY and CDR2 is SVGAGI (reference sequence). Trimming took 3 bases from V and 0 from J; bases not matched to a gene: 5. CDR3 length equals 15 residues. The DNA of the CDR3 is TGTGCCAGCAGTTATCGTCGGGACAGCTCCTACGAGCAGTACTTC. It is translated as CASSYRRDSSYEQYF.

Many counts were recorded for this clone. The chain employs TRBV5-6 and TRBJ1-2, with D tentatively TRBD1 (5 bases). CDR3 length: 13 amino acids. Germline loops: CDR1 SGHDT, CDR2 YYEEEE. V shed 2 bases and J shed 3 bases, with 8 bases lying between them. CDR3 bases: TGTGCCAGCAGCTTCGGCAGGGACTATGGCTACACCTTC. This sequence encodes CASSFGRDYGYTF.

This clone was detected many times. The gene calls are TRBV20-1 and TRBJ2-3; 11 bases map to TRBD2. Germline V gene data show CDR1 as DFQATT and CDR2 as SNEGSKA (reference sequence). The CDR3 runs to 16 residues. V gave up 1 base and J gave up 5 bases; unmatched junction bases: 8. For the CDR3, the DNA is TGCAGTGCTAGAGTCGTAGCGGGAGGGAAGGTAGATACGCAGTATTTT. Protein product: CSARVVAGGKVDTQYF.

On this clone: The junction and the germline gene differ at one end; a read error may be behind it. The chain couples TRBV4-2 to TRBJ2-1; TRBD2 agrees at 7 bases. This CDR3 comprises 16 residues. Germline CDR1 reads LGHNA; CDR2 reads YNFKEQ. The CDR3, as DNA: TGTGCCAGCATCCAAGCCCCGGGACTATCGGACAATGAGCAGTTCTTC. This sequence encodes CASIQAPGLSDNEQFF.

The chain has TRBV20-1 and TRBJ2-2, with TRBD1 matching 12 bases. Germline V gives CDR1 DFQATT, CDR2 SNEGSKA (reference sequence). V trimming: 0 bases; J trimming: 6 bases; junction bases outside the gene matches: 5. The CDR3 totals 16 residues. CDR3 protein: CSARDGGQGAAGELFF. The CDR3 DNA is TGCAGTGCTAGAGATGGGGGACAGGGGGCCGCCGGGGAGCTGTTTTTT.

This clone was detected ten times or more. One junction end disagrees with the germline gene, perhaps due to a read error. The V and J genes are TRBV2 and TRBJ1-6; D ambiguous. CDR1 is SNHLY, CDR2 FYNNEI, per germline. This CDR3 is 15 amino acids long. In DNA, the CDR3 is TGTGCCAGCAGCCCCTCGTGGGGTAGCAATTCACCCCCCCACTTT. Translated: CASSPSWGSNSPPHF. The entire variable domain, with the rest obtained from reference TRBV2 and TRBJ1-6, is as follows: EPEVTQTPSHQVTQMGQEVILRCVPISNHLYFYWYRQILGQKVEFLVSFYNNEISEKSEIFDDQFSVERPDGSNFTLKIRSTKLEDSAMYFCASSPSWGSNSPPHFGNGTRLTVT.